This T cell receptor (beta chain) derives from a study of shared clonotypes between healthy human individuals. The naive CD8 population came from CD45RO-negative cells selected for CCR7, without terminally differentiated effector memory CD45RA+ cells. Repertoires were generated with immunoSEQ multiplex PCR, while TCRdb's copy carries only in-frame clones and drops some. The sample has hundreds of thousands of clones, 80% to 95% seen once; the top ten hold 24%. The CDR3 consists of 14 residues. CDR1 MDHEN and CDR2 SYDVKM come from the germline V gene. The V end lost 5 bases, the J end lost 2 bases, and 9 bases lay between the germline ends.

Source material: naive CD8+ T cells sorted from blood. The chain joins TRBV28 to TRBJ1-4, with D hard to call. The origin of this receptor is a man younger than 45 in good health. CDR3 sequence (DNA): TGTGCCAGCAGTCGGTCGGGGACTAATGAAAAACTGTTTTTT. Translated: CASSRSGTNEKLFF.